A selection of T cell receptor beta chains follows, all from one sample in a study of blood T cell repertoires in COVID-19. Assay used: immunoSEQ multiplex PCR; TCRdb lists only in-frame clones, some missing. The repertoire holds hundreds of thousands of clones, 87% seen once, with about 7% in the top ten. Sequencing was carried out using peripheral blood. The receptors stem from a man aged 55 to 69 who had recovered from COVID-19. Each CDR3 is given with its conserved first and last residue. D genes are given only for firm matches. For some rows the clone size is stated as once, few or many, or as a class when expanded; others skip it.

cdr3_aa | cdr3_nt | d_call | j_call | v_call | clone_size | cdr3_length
CASSPLKLSVPLYQKLFF | TGTGCCAGCAGCCCACTCAAGCTTTCGGTCCCCCTCTATCAAAAACTGTTTTTT | NA | TRBJ1-4 | TRBV3-1/TRBV3-2 | few | 18
CASSFGEKLFF | TGTGCCAGTAGTTTCGGTGAAAAACTGTTTTTT | NA | TRBJ1-4 | TRBV19 | NA | 11
CASSRSGQANFNQPQHF | TGCGCCAGCAGCCGTTCCGGACAGGCAAATTTCAATCAGCCCCAGCATTTT | TRBD1 | TRBJ1-5 | TRBV4-1 | NA | 17
CASSIGQGAHVTEAFF | TGTGCCAGTAGTATTGGGCAGGGGGCGCATGTTACTGAAGCTTTCTTT | TRBD1 | TRBJ1-1 | TRBV19 | NA | 16
CASGIGDRGSFTEAFF | TGTGCCAGCGGCATTGGGGACAGGGGATCTTTCACTGAAGCTTTCTTT | TRBD1 | TRBJ1-1 | TRBV5-5 | NA | 16
CATSRDQSGIDEQFF | TGTGCCACCAGCAGAGATCAATCAGGGATAGATGAGCAGTTCTTC | NA | TRBJ2-1 | TRBV15 | NA | 15
CASSSWDRDRGYTF | TGTGCCAGTAGTTCATGGGACAGGGATCGTGGCTACACCTTC | TRBD1 | TRBJ1-2 | TRBV19 | NA | 14
CASGEQETQYF | TGTGCCAGCGGGGAGCAAGAGACCCAGTACTTC | NA | TRBJ2-5 | TRBV7-9 | once | 11
CAWRVAGGGETQYF | TGTGCCTGGAGGGTAGCGGGGGGAGGAGAGACCCAGTACTTC | TRBD2 | TRBJ2-5 | TRBV30 | NA | 14
CSASAPGTGGAEKLFF | TGCAGTGCTAGTGCGCCCGGGACAGGGGGTGCGGAAAAACTGTTTTTT | TRBD1 | TRBJ1-4 | TRBV20-1 | NA | 16
CASSPARTSGGGTDTQYF | TGTGCCAGCAGCCCCGCCCGTACTAGCGGGGGGGGCACAGATACGCAGTATTTT | TRBD2 | TRBJ2-3 | TRBV3-1/TRBV3-2 | NA | 18
CASSEAPGDSPLHF | TGTGCCAGCAGTGAAGCACCAGGGGATTCACCCCTCCACTTT | NA | TRBJ1-6 | TRBV6-1 | NA | 14
CAWSEGVPYGYTF | TGTGCCTGGAGTGAGGGGGTACCCTATGGCTACACCTTC | NA | TRBJ1-2 | TRBV30 | NA | 13
CASTPPGQGVNSPLHF | TGTGCCAGTACCCCGCCGGGACAGGGGGTTAATTCACCCCTCCACTTT | TRBD1 | TRBJ1-6 | TRBV19 | NA | 16
CASSLRDRGLRYEQYF | TGTGCCAGCAGCTTAAGGGACAGGGGGTTGCGTTACGAGCAGTACTTC | TRBD1 | TRBJ2-7 | TRBV11-2 | NA | 16
CATSGGDSSYNEQFF | TGTGCCACCAGTGGTGGGGACAGTTCCTACAATGAGCAGTTCTTC | TRBD1 | TRBJ2-1 | TRBV24-1 | NA | 15
CAWSVMASGGRDTQYF | TGTGCCTGGAGTGTAATGGCTAGCGGGGGCCGGGATACGCAGTATTTT | TRBD2 | TRBJ2-3 | TRBV30 | NA | 16
CATSSRVGEQFF | TGTGCCACCAGCAGCAGGGTTGGGGAGCAGTTCTTC | NA | TRBJ2-1 | TRBV15 | NA | 12
CASSHGQGTEAFF | TGTGCCAGCAGCCATGGACAGGGAACTGAAGCTTTCTTT | TRBD1 | TRBJ1-1 | TRBV3-1/TRBV3-2 | NA | 13
CASGLDRTERQPQHF | TGTGCTAGTGGTTTGGACCGGACAGAGCGTCAGCCCCAGCATTTT | NA | TRBJ1-5 | TRBV12-5 | NA | 15
CASSIGLGGGDQYF | TGTGCCAGCAGCATCGGACTCGGGGGAGGGGACCAGTACTTC | TRBD2 | TRBJ2-5 | TRBV11-3 | few | 14
CASSMTGDSGNTIYF | TGCGCCAGCAGCATGACAGGGGACTCTGGAAACACCATATATTTT | TRBD1 | TRBJ1-3 | TRBV5-1 | NA | 15
CASSLQQVMNTEAFF | TGTGCCAGCAGCTTACAACAGGTAATGAACACTGAAGCTTTCTTT | NA | TRBJ1-1 | TRBV5-6 | NA | 15
CASTRLAGGHIQYF | TGTGCCAGTACCCGACTAGCGGGGGGGCACATTCAGTACTTC | TRBD2 | TRBJ2-4 | TRBV19 | NA | 14
CASEGGGWGYTF | TGTGCCAGCGAAGGGGGGGGATGGGGCTACACCTTC | NA | TRBJ1-2 | TRBV28 | NA | 12
CASSRTSGGLNNEQFF | TGTGCCAGCAGCCGGACTAGCGGGGGGCTGAACAATGAGCAGTTCTTC | TRBD2 | TRBJ2-1 | TRBV3-1/TRBV3-2 | NA | 16
CASTTGDRRNTGELFF | TGTGCCAGCACCACAGGGGACAGGAGGAACACCGGGGAGCTGTTTTTT | TRBD1 | TRBJ2-2 | TRBV5-8 | once | 16
CASSDTQGITEAFF | TGTGCCAGTAGCGATACACAGGGGATCACTGAAGCTTTCTTT | TRBD1 | TRBJ1-1 | TRBV19 | once | 14
CASSGWTSGLNTGELFF | TGTGCCAGTAGTGGCTGGACTAGCGGGCTAAACACCGGGGAGCTGTTTTTT | TRBD2 | TRBJ2-2 | TRBV19 | NA | 17
CASSLAGGTGSSYNEQFF | TGCGCCAGCAGCTTGGCCGGAGGGACAGGGAGCTCCTACAATGAGCAGTTCTTC | TRBD1 | TRBJ2-1 | TRBV5-1 | NA | 18
CAWSVKGGVLTDTQYF | TGTGCCTGGAGTGTAAAGGGGGGGGTCCTCACAGATACGCAGTATTTT | NA | TRBJ2-3 | TRBV30 | NA | 16
CASSGQGAGQPQHF | TGTGCCAGCAGTGGACAGGGGGCCGGGCAGCCCCAGCATTTT | TRBD1 | TRBJ1-5 | TRBV2 | NA | 14
CASSLRLAGAQETQYF | TGTGCCAGCAGCCTCCGACTAGCGGGGGCCCAAGAGACCCAGTACTTC | TRBD2 | TRBJ2-5 | TRBV3-1/TRBV3-2 | NA | 16